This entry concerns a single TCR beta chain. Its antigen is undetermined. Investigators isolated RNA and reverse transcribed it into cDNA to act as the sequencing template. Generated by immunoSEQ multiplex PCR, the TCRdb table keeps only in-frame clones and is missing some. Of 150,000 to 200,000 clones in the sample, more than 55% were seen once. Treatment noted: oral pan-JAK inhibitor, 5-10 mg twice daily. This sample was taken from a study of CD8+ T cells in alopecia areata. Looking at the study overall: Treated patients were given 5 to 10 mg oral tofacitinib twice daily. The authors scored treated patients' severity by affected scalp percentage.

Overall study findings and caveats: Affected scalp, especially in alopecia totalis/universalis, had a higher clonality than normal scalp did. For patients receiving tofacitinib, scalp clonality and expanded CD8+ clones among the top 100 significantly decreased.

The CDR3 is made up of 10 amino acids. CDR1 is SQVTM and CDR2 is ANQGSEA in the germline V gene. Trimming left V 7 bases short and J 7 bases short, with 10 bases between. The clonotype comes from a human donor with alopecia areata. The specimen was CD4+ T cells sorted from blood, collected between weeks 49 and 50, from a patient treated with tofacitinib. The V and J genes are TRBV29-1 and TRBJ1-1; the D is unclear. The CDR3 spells CSALIGEAFF. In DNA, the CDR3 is TGCAGCGCCCTTATTGGTGAAGCTTTCTTT. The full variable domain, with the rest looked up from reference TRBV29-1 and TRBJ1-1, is SAVISQKPSRDICQRGTSLTIQCQVDSQVTMMFWYRQQPGQSLTLIATANQGSEATYESGFVIDKFPISRPNLTFSTLTVSNMSPEDSSIYLCSALIGEAFFGQGTRLTVV.